This is a list of T cell receptor beta chains from one sample in a study of shared clonotypes between healthy human individuals. Assay: immunoSEQ multiplex PCR; the TCRdb copy retains only in-frame clones and omits some. The sample has some 2,000,000 clones, under 97% seen once. Sequencing used naive CD4+ T cells sorted from blood. The receptors were gathered from a man younger than 35 in good health. Each CDR3 is given with its conserved first and last residue. The D gene is left open where the match is weak. Rows may omit the clone size; those that give it use once, few, many or a size class.

j_gene | d_gene | v_gene | abundance | CDR3aa | CDR3nt
TRBJ2-7 | - | TRBV14 | - | CASSQIRGSEQYF | TGTGCCAGCAGCCAAATAAGGGGGTCCGAGCAGTACTTC
TRBJ2-2 | - | TRBV5-4 | - | CASSLSLSNTGELFF | TGTGCCAGCAGCTTGAGCCTATCGAACACCGGGGAGCTGTTTTTT
TRBJ1-1 | - | TRBV6-5 | - | CASSYRALNTEAFF | TGTGCCAGCAGTTATCGGGCCCTGAACACTGAAGCTTTCTTT
TRBJ2-2 | TRBD2 | TRBV4-1 | - | CASSLWLAGSRITNTGELFF | TGCGCCAGCAGCCTTTGGTTAGCGGGATCGCGTATAACGAACACCGGGGAGCTGTTTTTT
TRBJ2-3 | - | TRBV5-1 | - | CASSLGSTADTQYF | TGCGCCAGCAGCTTGGGAAGCACAGCAGATACGCAGTATTTT
TRBJ2-7 | TRBD1 | TRBV10-3 | once | CAISEGQGHLEQYF | TGTGCCATCAGTGAAGGACAGGGGCATCTCGAGCAGTACTTC
TRBJ1-1 | - | TRBV6-5 | - | CASSYQGPTEAFF | TGTGCCAGCAGTTACCAGGGGCCCACTGAAGCTTTCTTT
TRBJ1-2 | TRBD1 | TRBV27 | - | CASSLGQGATYGYTF | TGTGCCAGCAGTCTCGGACAGGGGGCTACTTATGGCTACACCTTC
TRBJ2-1 | - | TRBV6-4 | - | CASSALPGNNEQFF | TGTGCCAGCAGTGCATTACCGGGGAACAATGAGCAGTTCTTC
TRBJ1-2 | TRBD1 | TRBV5-4 | - | CASSPPGTGNYGYTF | TGTGCCAGCAGCCCCCCCGGGACAGGGAACTATGGCTACACCTTC
TRBJ2-3 | - | TRBV5-4 | - | CASSLKVTDTQYF | TGTGCCAGCAGCTTGAAGGTCACAGATACGCAGTATTTT
TRBJ1-6 | - | TRBV10-2 | - | CASTLLVQGHSPLHF | TGCGCCAGCACCCTGTTGGTACAGGGCCACTCACCCCTCCACTTT
TRBJ2-5 | - | TRBV9 | - | CASSLSGLRGETQYF | TGTGCCAGCAGCCTATCCGGGCTGAGGGGAGAGACCCAGTACTTC
TRBJ2-7 | TRBD1 | TRBV7-2 | - | CASSLALGTGGSYRTREQYF | TGTGCCAGCAGCTTAGCCCTCGGGACAGGGGGCTCCTATAGAACACGCGAGCAGTACTTC
TRBJ2-3 | - | TRBV18 | once | CASSSSSTDTQYF | TGTGCCAGCTCATCATCTAGCACAGATACGCAGTATTTT
TRBJ2-2 | - | TRBV10-2 | - | CASRRAGELFF | TGCGCCAGCAGGAGGGCCGGGGAGCTGTTTTTT
TRBJ2-5 | TRBD2 | TRBV5-1 | - | CASSLRSGSSETQYF | TGCGCCAGCAGCTTAAGGAGCGGGAGTAGCGAGACCCAGTACTTC
TRBJ1-1 | - | TRBV6-5 | - | CASSSSRGDNTEAFF | TGTGCCAGCAGCTCCAGCCGAGGGGACAACACTGAAGCTTTCTTT
TRBJ2-3 | TRBD2 | TRBV5-1 | once | CASSPMGSGGTSTDTQYF | TGCGCCAGCAGCCCGATGGGTAGCGGGGGTACTAGCACAGATACGCAGTATTTT
TRBJ2-1 | - | TRBV6-5 | - | CASRTRLGANEQFF | TGTGCCAGCCGAACTCGTCTAGGGGCTAATGAGCAGTTCTTC
TRBJ2-3 | - | TRBV5-1 | - | CASSLRGGSATDTQYF | TGCGCCAGCAGCTTGAGGGGGGGCTCAGCCACAGATACGCAGTATTTT
TRBJ1-1 | - | TRBV11-2 | - | CASSLGGGPAAFF | TGTGCCAGCAGCTTAGGGGGGGGCCCAGCGGCTTTCTTT
TRBJ2-1 | TRBD2 | TRBV4-1 | - | CASSQDLAGEQDEQFF | TGCGCCAGCAGCCAAGATCTGGCGGGAGAGCAGGATGAGCAGTTCTTC
TRBJ2-1 | - | TRBV6-6 | - | CASSAPSLGNEQFF | TGTGCCAGCAGTGCCCCATCACTGGGAAATGAGCAGTTCTTC
TRBJ2-5 | TRBD2 | TRBV2 | - | CASSDLGLAGQETQYF | TGTGCCAGCAGCGACCTGGGGCTAGCGGGGCAAGAGACCCAGTACTTC
TRBJ2-1 | - | TRBV28 | - | CASSFTLSWGAVSYNEQFF | TGTGCCAGCAGTTTCACTTTGAGTTGGGGGGCAGTCTCCTACAATGAGCAGTTCTTC
TRBJ1-5 | - | TRBV2 | - | CASSDRVGNQPQHF | TGTGCCAGCAGTGACAGGGTGGGCAATCAGCCCCAGCATTTT
TRBJ2-3 | - | TRBV29-1 | - | CSVEALTDTQYF | TGCAGCGTTGAGGCTCTCACAGATACGCAGTATTTT
TRBJ2-5 | - | TRBV14 | - | CASSGRIRSETQYF | TGTGCCAGCAGCGGCAGGATTAGGTCAGAGACCCAGTACTTC
TRBJ2-5 | TRBD1 | TRBV29-1 | - | CSVNRGRETQYF | TGCAGCGTCAACAGGGGAAGGGAGACCCAGTACTTC
TRBJ1-2 | TRBD1 | TRBV7-9 | - | CASSLAGQGEGYTF | TGTGCCAGCAGCTTAGCGGGACAGGGCGAGGGCTACACCTTC
TRBJ1-6 | TRBD1 | TRBV5-4 | - | CASSLGQGAWNSPLHF | TGTGCCAGCAGCTTGGGACAGGGGGCTTGGAATTCACCCCTCCACTTT
TRBJ2-7 | - | TRBV20-1 | once | CSALDSYEQYF | TGCAGTGCGTTGGACAGCTACGAGCAGTACTTC
TRBJ1-5 | - | TRBV4-1 | - | CASSQDRVRGSNQPQHF | TGCGCCAGCAGCCAAGATCGCGTCAGGGGATCTAATCAGCCCCAGCATTTT
TRBJ2-7 | - | TRBV28 | - | CASSTSGIFYEQYF | TGTGCCAGCAGCACCTCCGGGATCTTCTACGAGCAGTACTTC
TRBJ2-1 | TRBD1 | TRBV10-2 | - | CASSVTTTGKFEGYNEQFF | TGCGCCAGCAGTGTAACAACGACAGGGAAGTTTGAAGGCTACAATGAGCAGTTCTTC
TRBJ2-7 | TRBD1 | TRBV27 | - | CASSPLTGSSYEQYF | TGTGCCAGCAGTCCGCTGACAGGGAGCTCCTACGAGCAGTACTTC
TRBJ2-7 | TRBD2 | TRBV7-2 | - | CASSLGSGSSNEQYF | TGTGCCAGCAGCTTAGGCAGCGGGAGTAGCAACGAGCAGTACTTC
TRBJ2-2 | - | TRBV11-3 | - | CASQGRGHNTGELFF | TGTGCCAGCCAAGGGAGGGGACACAACACCGGGGAGCTGTTTTTT
TRBJ2-2 | - | TRBV30 | - | CAWSLGGTVIGELFF | TGTGCCTGGAGTCTGGGCGGGACGGTGATCGGGGAGCTGTTTTTT
TRBJ1-5 | TRBD1 | TRBV19 | once | CASTTWTGPYQPQHF | TGTGCCAGTACCACTTGGACAGGGCCCTATCAGCCCCAGCATTTT
TRBJ1-1 | - | TRBV28 | - | CASSLRNTEAFF | TGTGCCAGCAGTTTGCGTAACACTGAAGCTTTCTTT
TRBJ2-7 | TRBD2 | TRBV30 | - | CAWSVQRAGGIYEQYF | TGTGCCTGGAGTGTACAAAGAGCGGGAGGTATCTACGAGCAGTACTTC
TRBJ2-7 | - | TRBV18 | - | CASSPTGGLYEQYF | TGTGCCAGCTCACCGACAGGCGGCCTTTACGAGCAGTACTTC
TRBJ2-5 | - | TRBV28 | - | CASSWSGGRLETQYF | TGTGCCAGCAGTTGGTCCGGGGGCCGCTTAGAGACCCAGTACTTC
TRBJ1-5 | - | TRBV28 | - | CASIARPSNQPQHF | TGTGCCAGCATAGCCAGGCCTAGCAATCAGCCCCAGCATTTT
TRBJ1-5 | - | TRBV28 | - | CASSLVRSSGNQPQHF | TGTGCCAGCAGTTTAGTCAGATCCAGTGGCAATCAGCCCCAGCATTTT
TRBJ2-6 | TRBD1 | TRBV13 | - | CASSYRTGSSGANVLTF | TGTGCCAGCAGCTATCGGACAGGAAGCTCTGGGGCCAACGTCCTGACTTTC